This T cell receptor (beta chain) was captured in a study of PD-L1 blockade in urothelial cancer. Time point described: pretreatment peripheral blood. This CDR3 has 15 amino acids. From germline, CDR1 is SGHNT and CDR2 YYREEE (reference sequence). Germline trimming cut 4 bases from V and 3 bases from J; bases unmatched to any gene: 10. Repertoires were generated with immunoSEQ multiplex PCR, while TCRdb's copy carries only in-frame clones and drops some. The table includes fewer than 60,000 clones, 85% detected once. This clone appeared a single time. This sequence joins TRBV5-4 and TRBJ2-7; 7 bases fit TRBD1. The input for sequencing was PBMCs, taken around atezolizumab (anti-PD-L1) treatment. This TCR came from a man between 65 and 85 years old with urothelial cancer. The CDR3 nucleotides read TGTGCCAGCAGCCCAGACAGGGCTCGGAACTACGAGCAGTACTTC. Its protein is CASSPDRARNYEQYF. The full variable domain, completed using reference TRBV5-4 and TRBJ2-7, is ETGVTQSPTHLIKTRGQQVTLRCSSQSGHNTVSWYQQALGQGPQFIFQYYREEENGRGNFPPRFSGLQFPNYSSELNVNALELDDSALYLCASSPDRARNYEQYFGPGTRLTVT.